These 21 T cell receptor beta chains originate from one sample sequenced in a study of T cell responses to AZD1222 COVID-19 vaccine (dated by TCRdb to the early 2020s). The library was obtained by the immunoSEQ multiplex PCR assay. The clones in this table, taken by TCRdb from immuneACCESS, are in-frame only. Not every clone is retained; where verified, under half of the shortfall comes from an unresolved V gene, and the cause of the rest is unknown. Present in this sample are about 70,000 clones, roughly 84% of which were seen just once. Of the sample, over 7.5% is held by the ten largest clones. The time point label, as the study defines it: baseline before first vaccination. The material was peripheral blood, obtained on day 0 of AZD1222 vaccination. These receptors were taken from an adult in good health.

The chain links TRBV5-1 to TRBJ2-1; 8 bases map to TRBD2. The CDR3 length is 14 residues. CDR1 SGHRS and CDR2 YFSETQ come from the germline V gene. Trimming took 4 bases from V and 13 from J; bases not matched to a gene: 13. CDR3 bases: TGCGCCAGCAGCAATGGTGGCCTAGCGGGCGATCAGTTCTTC. As protein: CASSNGGLAGDQFF.

The chain combines TRBV6-5 with TRBJ2-3, with 7 bases identical to TRBD2. The CDR3 totals 16 residues. J gave up 6 bases and V 2 bases, and 11 bases lay outside the gene matches. Per the germline V gene, CDR1 is MNHEY and CDR2 is SVGAGI. This chain's CDR3 is CASSYSSGFTSDTQYF. The CDR3 DNA reads TGTGCCAGCAGTTACAGTAGCGGGTTCACTTCGGATACGCAGTATTTT.

The CDR3 coding sequence is TGCGCCAGCAGCCAAGGGGTTGCTGGAATCTACGAGCAGTACTTC. Translated, it gives CASSQGVAGIYEQYF. The J gene is TRBJ2-7, the V gene TRBV4-1; no clear D. The ends were cut back, 1 base at V and 3 bases at J, with 13 bases in the middle. This CDR3 has 15 amino acids. Germline CDR1 reads MGHRA; CDR2 reads YSYEKL.

This chain uses TRBV6-2 or TRBV6-3 with TRBJ1-3, with D unclear. This CDR3 is 12 amino acids long. Per the germline V gene, CDR1 is MNHEY and CDR2 is SVGEGT. V was pared by 3 bases and J by 4 bases, with 4 bases between. The CDR3 DNA reads as TGTGCCAGCAGTTATGAAGGAAACACCATATATTTT. Protein product: CASSYEGNTIYF.

The chain joins TRBV30 to TRBJ1-5, with unresolved D. V lost 2 bases and J lost 2, with 7 bases in between. The germline V gene encodes CDR1 GTSNPN and CDR2 SVGIG (reference sequence). This CDR3 is 13 amino acids long. CDR3 DNA sequence: TGTGCCTGGAGTCAGCAGGGCAATCAGCCCCAGCATTTT. This sequence encodes CAWSQQGNQPQHF.

This chain connects TRBV6-5 to TRBJ1-1; no reliable D call. Trimming removed 4 bases at V and 6 bases at J, with 21 bases between. Germline V gene lookup returns CDR1 MNHEY and CDR2 SVGAGI. The CDR3 extends over 16 amino acids. The CDR3 loop reads CASSSRGGGSVAEAFF. The CDR3 nucleotides are TGTGCCAGCAGTTCGCGCGGCGGTGGGAGTGTCGCTGAAGCTTTCTTT.

The chain employs TRBV29-1 and TRBJ2-2; D unclear. Per the germline V gene, CDR1 is SQVTM and CDR2 is ANQGSEA. This CDR3 contains 11 residues. V was cut by 3 bases and J by 2 bases, with 1 base left in between. CDR3 nucleotide sequence: TGCAGCGTTGACAACACCGGGGAGCTGTTTTTT. Protein: CSVDNTGELFF.

The chain combines TRBV6-5 with TRBJ2-2; tentative D call: TRBD1 (5 bases). CDR3 size: 13 residues. The germline gives CDR1 MNHEY, CDR2 SVGAGI. V shed 6 bases and J shed 4 bases, with 9 bases lying between them. This CDR3 reads CASRQDRTGELFF. In DNA, the CDR3 is TGTGCCAGCAGACAGGATCGCACCGGGGAGCTGTTTTTT.

The CDR3 sequence is CASSNSGTGGKAFF. The CDR3 DNA follows: TGTGCCAGCAGTAACTCCGGGACAGGGGGCAAGGCTTTCTTT. The V call is TRBV2, the J call TRBJ1-1; 12 bases agree with TRBD1. This CDR3 region has 14 residues. Germline V CDR1 and CDR2: SNHLY, FYNNEI. V trimming: 5 bases; J trimming: 11 bases; junction bases outside the gene matches: 9. Full variable domain (rest looked up from reference TRBV2 and TRBJ1-1): EPEVTQTPSHQVTQMGQEVILRCVPISNHLYFYWYRQILGQKVEFLVSFYNNEISEKSEIFDDQFSVERPDGSNFTLKIRSTKLEDSAMYFCASSNSGTGGKAFFGQGTRLTVV.

This clone was seen once. The chain uses TRBV7-8 and TRBJ2-5; D unresolved. The length of the CDR3 is 11 residues. Germline CDR1 is SGHVS and CDR2 is FQNEAQ. Between the trimmed V and J ends, which lost 5 bases and 7 bases, there was a span of 8 bases. CDR3 protein: CASSQRGTQYF. CDR3 sequence (DNA): TGTGCCAGCAGCCAACGTGGGACCCAGTACTTC.

The chain joins TRBV11-2 to TRBJ1-2; TRBD1 aligns across 8 bases. This CDR3 spans 13 amino acids. Germline V gives CDR1 SGHAT, CDR2 FQNNGV. Trimming took 4 bases from V and 8 from J; bases not matched to a gene: 6. The CDR3 sequence is CASSSDRVYGYTF. CDR3 nucleotide sequence: TGTGCCAGCAGCTCGGACAGGGTCTACGGCTACACCTTC. The full variable domain, in which reference TRBV11-2 and TRBJ1-2 provide the parts outside the CDR3, is EAGVAQSPRYKIIEKRQSVAFWCNPISGHATLYWYQQILGQGPKLLIQFQNNGVVDDSQLPKDRFSAERLKGVDSTLKIQPAKLEDSAVYLCASSSDRVYGYTFGSGTRLTVV.

The chain couples TRBV7-2 to TRBJ2-3; D gene uncertain. Germline values: CDR1 SGHTA, CDR2 FQGNSA. V was trimmed by 5 bases and J by 2 bases, leaving 14 bases between them. The CDR3 is 15 amino acids. CDR3 sequence reads: CASSPQQRITDTQYF. The CDR3, as DNA: TGTGCCAGCAGCCCCCAACAGAGGATCACAGATACGCAGTATTTT.

This sequence joins TRBV9 and TRBJ1-1; 12 bases agree with TRBD1. V was clipped by 5 bases and J by 6 bases; unmatched bases: 5. This CDR3 is built from 14 residues. Germline V gene lookup returns CDR1 SGDLS and CDR2 YYNGEE. CDR3 amino acids: CASSGTGGASEAFF. Here the CDR3 DNA reads TGTGCCAGCAGTGGGACAGGGGGCGCGTCTGAAGCTTTCTTT.

The gene calls are TRBV4-1 and TRBJ1-5; the D is unclear. Trimming stripped 1 base from V and 0 bases from J, with 7 bases between. This CDR3 is 15 amino acids long. Germline V gene sequence: CDR1 MGHRA, CDR2 YSYEKL. The CDR3, as DNA: TGCGCCAGCAGCCAAGCCAAGATTAGCAATCAGCCCCAGCATTTT. Translating gives CASSQAKISNQPQHF.

This rearrangement joins TRBV9 to TRBJ1-2; TRBD1 aligns across 9 bases. V lost 4 bases and J lost 7; bases outside the gene matches: 20. This CDR3 is built from 18 residues. CDR1 is SGDLS and CDR2 is YYNGEE in the germline V gene. CDR3 residues: CASSSLSRDRAYGGGYTF. CDR3 in DNA: TGTGCCAGCAGCTCCCTGTCCCGGGACAGGGCGTACGGTGGTGGCTACACCTTC.

The chain joins TRBV3-1 (or the pseudogene TRBV3-2) to TRBJ2-3, with D hard to call. Germline V gene data show CDR1 as LGHDT and CDR2 as YNNKEL (reference sequence). Trimming removed 6 bases at V and 5 bases at J, with 12 bases between. The CDR3 is 13 amino acids. CDR3 amino acids: CASSPLHEDTQYF. The CDR3 nucleotides read TGTGCCAGCAGTCCCCTGCACGAAGATACGCAGTATTTT.

The genes are TRBV2 and TRBJ1-2; D gene uncertain. Germline assignment: CDR1 SNHLY and CDR2 FYNNEI. The CDR3 runs 12 residues. V lost 6 bases to trimming and J lost 7 bases, with 12 bases between them. This CDR3 reads CASRPFSLGYTF. CDR3 nucleotides: TGTGCCAGCAGACCGTTCTCTCTTGGCTACACCTTC.

V gene TRBV7-2 combines with J gene TRBJ2-3, with D possibly matching TRBD2 (5 bases). The V end lost 1 base, the J end lost 1 base, and 9 bases lay between the germline ends. The CDR3 length is 15 residues. Looked up from germline, CDR1 is SGHTA and CDR2 is FQGNSA. CDR3 sequence: CASSLGGRGTDTQYF. DNA of the CDR3: TGTGCCAGCAGCTTAGGCGGGCGGGGCACAGATACGCAGTATTTT.

This clone showed up just a few times. This rearrangement joins TRBV19 to TRBJ2-2; the D gene is possibly TRBD1 (5 bases). The CDR3 has 13 residues. Germline-derived CDR1 and CDR2 are LNHDA and SQIVND (reference sequence). V was trimmed by 5 bases and J by 4 bases, leaving 8 bases between them. The CDR3 sequence is CASSDSFTGELFF. The CDR3 DNA sequence: TGTGCCAGTAGTGACAGTTTCACCGGGGAGCTGTTTTTT. Complete variable domain (other parts from reference TRBV19 and TRBJ2-2): DGGITQSPKYLFRKEGQNVTLSCEQNLNHDAMYWYRQDPGQGLRLIYYSQIVNDFQKGDIAEGYSVSREKKESFPLTVTSAQKNPTAFYLCASSDSFTGELFFGEGSRLTVL.

The genes are TRBV18 and TRBJ1-5; no firm D call. The V and J ends lost 1 base and 0 bases respectively, with 7 bases between them. The CDR3 covers 15 residues. Germline V lookup: CDR1 KGHSH, CDR2 LQKENI. The CDR3 DNA reads as TGTGCCAGCTCACCACGGACGGATAGCAATCAGCCCCAGCATTTT. This codes for CASSPRTDSNQPQHF.

The V gene is TRBV3-1 (or the pseudogene TRBV3-2), the J gene TRBJ2-4; D is ambiguous. This CDR3 comprises 11 residues. Per germline, CDR1 LGHDT and CDR2 YNNKEL (reference sequence). Trimming took off 6 bases at V and 8 bases at J, with 8 bases between the two ends. Here the CDR3 reads CASRQRDIQYF. CDR3 nucleotides: TGTGCCAGCAGGCAAAGGGACATTCAGTACTTC.